These 30 T cell receptor beta chains share one sample of origin, sequenced in a study of T cells expressing NK-cell markers. One entry per CDR3 protein, without DNA, is what TCRdb gives after re-calling the 5' RACE reads. The data show fewer than 550,000 distinct CDR3 sequences, and the top ten clones hold around 1.4%. The sequencing input was blood T cells: a sorted CD56 or NKG2C T cell subset, CD4+ or CD8+ T cells, or bulk PBMC T cells (not recorded which). The receptors here all came from a woman aged 50 to 65 in good health.

The chain has TRBV3-1 and TRBJ2-1; TCRdb's D gene call, TRBD1, goes unchecked for lack of DNA. The CDR3 is 13 amino acids. CDR1 and CDR2 from the germline V gene are LGHDT and YNNKEL (reference sequence). CDR3 amino acids: CASSQGPPNEQFF.

The gene calls are TRBV5-1 and TRBJ1-3; TCRdb reports TRBD1, a call that lacks DNA to check it against. The CDR3 contains 16 residues. Germline V lookup: CDR1 SGHRS, CDR2 YFSETQ. CDR3 amino acids: CASSLVPGGSGNTIYF.

The chain joins TRBV5-1 to TRBJ2-5; the TCRdb call, TRBD2, lacks DNA for checking. CDR3 size: 18 residues. Germline values: CDR1 SGHRS, CDR2 YFSETQ. CDR3 in amino acids: CASSSGTSGRARKETQYF.

The chain employs TRBV4-1 and TRBJ1-2; TCRdb names TRBD1, which stays unverified in the absence of DNA. In germline, CDR1 is MGHRA, CDR2 YSYEKL. The CDR3 is 15 residues long. Here the CDR3 reads CASSQGAQVPSGYTF.

The chain uses TRBV27 and TRBJ2-5; TCRdb lists TRBD2, though no DNA is available to test this call. The CDR3 spans 13 residues. Germline CDR1 is MNHEY and CDR2 is SMNVEV (reference sequence). CDR3 region: CASSFGLGFPPYF.

The chain couples TRBV7-2 to TRBJ2-7; TCRdb's D gene call, TRBD1, goes unchecked for lack of DNA. Germline values: CDR1 SGHTA, CDR2 FQGNSA. The CDR3 contains 15 residues. CDR3 protein: CASSSSGTPFYEQYF.

The gene calls are TRBV5-1 and TRBJ1-2. Germline CDR1 SGHRS, CDR2 YFSETQ. The CDR3 contains 12 residues. The CDR3 is CASSPGDYGYTF.

The rearrangement links TRBV10-3 to TRBJ1-5. Germline values: CDR1 ENHRY, CDR2 SYGVKD. CDR3 size: 14 residues. The CDR3 region is CAISESTGPWPQHF.

The chain employs TRBV12-3 or TRBV12-4 and TRBJ2-1; TCRdb's D call of TRBD1 is untestable without DNA. The CDR3 runs 16 residues. CDR3 in amino acids: CASSFPLGGVYNEQFF.

The chain joins TRBV12-3 or TRBV12-4 to TRBJ2-3; TCRdb returns TRBD1, unconfirmable since there is no DNA. The length of the CDR3 is 15 residues. The CDR3 reads CASSFGQGAPDTQYF.

This chain links TRBV5-1 with TRBJ1-3; the TCRdb call, TRBD1, lacks DNA for checking. This CDR3 is built from 14 residues. Germline V gene data show CDR1 as SGHRS and CDR2 as YFSETQ. The CDR3 sequence: CASSWTGDGNTIYF.

The chain is built from TRBV20-1 and TRBJ1-1. The CDR3 length is 13 residues. Germline assignment: CDR1 DFQATT and CDR2 SNEGSKA (reference sequence). CDR3 sequence: CSARDVGGTEAFF.

V and J are TRBV6-4 and TRBJ2-1. Germline CDR1 and CDR2: MRHNA and SNTAGT. The CDR3 length is 14 residues. CDR3: CASSVEGSYNEQFF.

This rearrangement joins TRBV12-3 or TRBV12-4 to TRBJ1-2; the D call of TRBD1 rests on TCRdb alone, since no DNA is present to check it. The CDR3 covers 15 residues. CDR3 region: CASTRPGQGYHGYTF.

CDR3 sequence reads: CASSRGENEQFF. The chain employs TRBV5-1 and TRBJ2-1; the D gene TCRdb calls, TRBD1, cannot be checked with no DNA. This CDR3 spans 12 amino acids. Germline V gene lookup returns CDR1 SGHRS and CDR2 YFSETQ.

The V gene is TRBV5-1, the J gene TRBJ2-2. CDR1 and CDR2 (germline): SGHRS, YFSETQ. The length of the CDR3 is 11 residues. CDR3 in amino acids: CASSATGELFF.

The chain employs TRBV19 and TRBJ2-1; TCRdb names TRBD1, which stays unverified in the absence of DNA. Per the germline V gene, CDR1 is LNHDA and CDR2 is SQIVND (reference sequence). The CDR3 spans 15 residues. The CDR3 sequence is CASSPPGNAYNEQFF.

This rearrangement joins TRBV20-1 to TRBJ2-4; TCRdb outputs TRBD1, but without DNA this stays unchecked. CDR3 length: 16 residues. Germline V gene sequence: CDR1 DFQATT, CDR2 SNEGSKA (reference sequence). The CDR3 here is CSAAGLGNLAKNIQYF.

The chain employs TRBV12-3 or TRBV12-4 and TRBJ2-1; TCRdb outputs TRBD1, but without DNA this stays unchecked. This CDR3 contains 14 residues. CDR3 protein: CASSFGTGSYEQFF.

V usage is TRBV20-1 and J usage is TRBJ2-3; without DNA, the TCRdb call of TRBD1 cannot be checked. CDR1 DFQATT and CDR2 SNEGSKA come from the germline V gene (reference sequence). The CDR3 totals 15 residues. CDR3 region: CSATIQGDGTDTQYF.

This rearrangement joins TRBV5-1 to TRBJ1-5. The CDR3 length is 15 residues. CDR1 and CDR2 (germline): SGHRS, YFSETQ. The CDR3 sequence is CASSYQPGRDQPQHF.

CDR3 sequence reads: CASSLGGTGPDTQYF. V gene TRBV7-9 combines with J gene TRBJ2-3; the D call from TCRdb, TRBD1, cannot be confirmed without DNA. The CDR3 consists of 15 residues. Germline V lookup: CDR1 SEHNR, CDR2 FQNEAQ (reference sequence).

This chain links TRBV27 with TRBJ2-3. Germline V gene lookup returns CDR1 MNHEY and CDR2 SMNVEV (reference sequence). The CDR3 totals 15 residues. The CDR3 is CASSLSTVPSDTQYF.

This rearrangement joins TRBV2 to TRBJ2-1. Germline assignment: CDR1 SNHLY and CDR2 FYNNEI. CDR3 length: 16 amino acids. Here the CDR3 reads CASSESGQRLYNEQFF.

This chain joins TRBV7-9 and TRBJ1-4; absent DNA, TCRdb's TRBD1 call cannot be checked. CDR1 and CDR2 (germline): SEHNR, FQNEAQ (reference sequence). This CDR3 has 17 amino acids. The CDR3 loop is CASSPSQGLSTNEKLFF.

The CDR3 spells CASDRAADTQYF. This chain connects TRBV5-6 to TRBJ2-3; TCRdb selects TRBD1, and the lack of DNA leaves this call unchecked. Germline loops: CDR1 SGHDT, CDR2 YYEEEE. The CDR3 contains 12 residues.

The chain links TRBV29-1 to TRBJ2-1; TCRdb indicates TRBD1, and absent DNA this call remains unverified. The CDR3 totals 16 residues. Looked up from germline, CDR1 is SQVTM and CDR2 is ANQGSEA. The CDR3 region is CSVEYIGGVGRDEQFF.

V is TRBV10-3 and J is TRBJ2-7. Germline V CDR1 and CDR2: ENHRY, SYGVKD. CDR3 size: 12 residues. The CDR3 is CAISESRREQYF.

The chain is built from TRBV29-1 and TRBJ1-2. The CDR3 sequence is 12 residues long. Germline V gene data show CDR1 as SQVTM and CDR2 as ANQGSEA. CDR3 sequence: CSVVTQRRGYTF.

J is TRBJ1-1 and V is TRBV15; TCRdb indicates TRBD1, and absent DNA this call remains unverified. This CDR3 is built from 16 residues. Germline V CDR1 and CDR2: LNHNV, YYDKDF (reference sequence). The CDR3 here is CATSRDSARGLTEAFF.